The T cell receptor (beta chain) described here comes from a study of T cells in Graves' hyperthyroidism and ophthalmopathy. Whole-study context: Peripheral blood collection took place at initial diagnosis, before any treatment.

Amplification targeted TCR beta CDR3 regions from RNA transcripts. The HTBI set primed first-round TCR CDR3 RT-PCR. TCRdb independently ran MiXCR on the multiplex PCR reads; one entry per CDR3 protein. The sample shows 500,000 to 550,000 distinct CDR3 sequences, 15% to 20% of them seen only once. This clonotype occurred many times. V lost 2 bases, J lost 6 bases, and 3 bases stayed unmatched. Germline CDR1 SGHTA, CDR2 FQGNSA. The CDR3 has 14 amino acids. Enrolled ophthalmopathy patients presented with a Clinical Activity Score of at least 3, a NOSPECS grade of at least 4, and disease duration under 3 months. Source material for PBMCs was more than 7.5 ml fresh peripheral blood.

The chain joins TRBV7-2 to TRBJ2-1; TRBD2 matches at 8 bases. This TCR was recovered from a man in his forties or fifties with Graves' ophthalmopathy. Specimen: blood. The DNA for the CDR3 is TGTGCCAGCAGCTTACAAGCGGGAGCCAATGAGCAGTTCTTC. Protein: CASSLQAGANEQFF.